This T cell receptor (beta chain) was identified in a study of cytomegalovirus exposure and HLA in healthy donors. This CDR3 comprises 14 residues. Trimming cost V 3 bases and J 4 bases; bases outside gene matches: 5. Per germline, CDR1 SQVTM and CDR2 ANQGSEA. Details on this clone: What it binds is unknown.

Primers for the PCR totalled 60 Vbeta and 13 Jbeta. Libraries were prepared by immunoSEQ multiplex PCR; TCRdb keeps only in-frame clonotypes and omits some of them. The sample table includes about 200,000 clones. General study findings and limits: There were reportedly fewer N-insertions in an Asian-associated ancestry cluster than the roughly 670-donor mean, in a later analysis.

The receptor was derived from a boy aged 5-17 years in good health and CMV-seronegative. The sample taken for sequencing was PBMCs. The V gene is TRBV29-1, the J gene TRBJ2-1; 8 bases align to TRBD2. The CDR3 region is CSVDGGAGYNEQFF. The CDR3, as DNA: TGCAGCGTTGACGGGGGGGCGGGATACAATGAGCAGTTCTTC.